This T cell receptor beta chain was sequenced in a study of T cells after yellow fever vaccination. TCRdb independently ran MiXCR on the 5' RACE reads; one entry per CDR3 protein. This sample has 100,000 to 150,000 distinct CDR3 sequences, with 12% to 15% found just once. With respect to this clonotype: The antigen is undetermined.

Study conclusions and caveats: Across the CD4 and CD8 compartments, a small share of clonotypes was present in both.

CDR3 length equals 15 residues. Germline V gives CDR1 MDHEN, CDR2 SYDVKM. Trimming took 6 bases from V and 13 from J; bases not matched to a gene: 11. This TCR was sampled from a young man who received the YFV17D yellow fever vaccine. V and J are TRBV28 and TRBJ2-1, with 14 bases that match TRBD2. Sequencing was performed on CD8+ T cells sorted from PBMCs, taken 5 days after the yellow fever booster vaccination. The CDR3 bases are TGTGCCAGCAGACCCATGACTAGCGGGGGGGCCAGCCAGTTCTTC. Its translation is CASRPMTSGGASQFF.